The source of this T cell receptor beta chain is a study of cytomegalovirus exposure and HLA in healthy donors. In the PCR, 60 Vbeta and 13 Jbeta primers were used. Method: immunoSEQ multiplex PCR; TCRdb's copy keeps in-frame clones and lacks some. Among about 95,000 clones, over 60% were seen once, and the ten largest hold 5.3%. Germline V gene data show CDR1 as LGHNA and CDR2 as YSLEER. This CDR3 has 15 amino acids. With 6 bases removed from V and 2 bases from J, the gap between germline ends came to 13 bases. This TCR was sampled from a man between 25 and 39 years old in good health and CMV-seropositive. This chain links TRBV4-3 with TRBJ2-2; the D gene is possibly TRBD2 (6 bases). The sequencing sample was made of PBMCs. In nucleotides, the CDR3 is TGCGCCAGCAGTCACCGGGACTTTAACACCGGGGAGCTGTTTTTT. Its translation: CASSHRDFNTGELFF.